The 15 T cell receptor beta chains in this list originate from one sample, sequenced in a study of Ad26.COV2.S vaccination and SARS-CoV-2 variants. Clones were read by immunoSEQ multiplex PCR, and TCRdb kept only the in-frame ones, dropping some. The profile covers over 450,000 clones, with roughly nine tenths appearing a single time and over 1.5% taken by the ten largest. Sample treatment: roughly 19 received Ad26.COV2.S at low or high dose, single or two shots; roughly 5 received placebo; per-sample allocation not given. Samples were taken on day 63 after the first vaccine or placebo injection. Sequenced material: peripheral blood, taken in a trial of Ad26.COV2.S vaccine versus placebo. The receptors shown here come from a person between 18 and 65 years old who received the Ad26.COV2.S COVID-19 vaccine or a placebo.

This clone occurred once. The V call is TRBV9, the J call TRBJ2-2; D ambiguous. The germline CDR1 and CDR2 sequences are SGDLS and YYNGEE. This CDR3 has 16 amino acids. The V end lost 0 bases, the J end lost 0 bases, and 9 bases lay between the germline ends. CDR3 in amino acids: CASSVDPVANTGELFF. CDR3 sequence (DNA): TGTGCCAGCAGCGTAGACCCGGTGGCGAACACCGGGGAGCTGTTTTTT.

The gene calls are TRBV18 and TRBJ1-2; weak D call: TRBD1 (5 bases). This CDR3 is 15 amino acids long. Germline values: CDR1 KGHSH, CDR2 LQKENI. Trimming cost V 0 bases and J 6 bases, with 14 bases left between them. CDR3 sequence: CASSPPGRAADGYTF. The CDR3 bases are TGTGCCAGCTCACCACCGGGCAGGGCGGCGGATGGCTACACCTTC.

The chain is built from TRBV11-2 and TRBJ1-4; D ambiguous. Germline CDR1 is SGHAT and CDR2 is FQNNGV. This CDR3 has 16 amino acids. Trimming pared 1 base from V and 3 bases from J, leaving 12 bases between. The CDR3 is CASSLVLGSSNEKLFF. CDR3 coding DNA: TGTGCCAGCAGCTTAGTGTTGGGGTCTTCTAATGAAAAACTGTTTTTT.

The chain recombines TRBV3-1 (or the pseudogene TRBV3-2) with TRBJ1-2; D is unclear. The CDR3 is made up of 12 amino acids. Germline V gives CDR1 LGHDT, CDR2 YNNKEL (reference sequence). Trimming removed 2 bases at V and 8 bases at J, with 9 bases between. This CDR3 reads CASSQTAGGYTF. The CDR3 DNA reads TGTGCCAGCAGCCAAACTGCTGGCGGCTACACCTTC.

The chain recombines TRBV30 with TRBJ1-1; no clear D gene. Germline CDR1 reads GTSNPN; CDR2 reads SVGIG (reference sequence). This CDR3 has 15 residues. Trimming shortened V by 0 bases and J by 0 bases, and 11 bases separated the two germline ends. CDR3 nucleotides: TGTGCCTGGAGTGTAAATGCCAGGATGAACACTGAAGCTTTCTTT. This codes for CAWSVNARMNTEAFF.

This chain uses TRBV19 with TRBJ2-1; D gene unclear. The CDR3 is 13 amino acids. CDR1 is LNHDA, CDR2 SQIVND, per germline (reference sequence). Trimming cost V 6 bases and J 4 bases, with 10 bases left between them. CDR3 loop: CASREQLYNEQFF. In DNA, the CDR3 is TGTGCCAGTAGAGAACAGCTATACAATGAGCAGTTCTTC.

The CDR3 DNA reads TGTGCCAGCAGCTCGGACAACTACAATGAGCAGTTCTTC. Residues: CASSSDNYNEQFF. The genes are TRBV7-9 and TRBJ2-1, with a tentative D call TRBD1 (5 bases). V was cut by 4 bases and J by 3 bases, with 7 bases left in between. Germline V gene data show CDR1 as SEHNR and CDR2 as FQNEAQ (reference sequence). CDR3 length: 13 residues.

The chain joins TRBV28 to TRBJ2-2; no clear D. V was cut by 6 bases and J by 0 bases, with 8 bases left in between. Germline lookup yields CDR1 MDHEN and CDR2 SYDVKM. CDR3 length equals 14 residues. The CDR3: CASRESSNTGELFF. CDR3 nucleotide sequence: TGTGCCAGCAGGGAGTCATCGAACACCGGGGAGCTGTTTTTT.

The chain joins TRBV27 to TRBJ2-3; tentative D call: TRBD1 (6 bases). Germline V gene lookup returns CDR1 MNHEY and CDR2 SMNVEV (reference sequence). The germline V and J ends were trimmed by 6 bases and 2 bases, with 12 bases remaining between them. This CDR3 spans 14 amino acids. The CDR3 bases are TGTGCCAGCAGGAGAACAGGGAACACAGATACGCAGTATTTT. Its protein product is CASRRTGNTDTQYF.

V usage is TRBV19 and J usage is TRBJ1-2; no clear D. Trimming cost V 5 bases and J 2 bases, with 9 bases left between them. This CDR3 is 13 amino acids long. In germline, CDR1 is LNHDA, CDR2 SQIVND (reference sequence). The CDR3 spells CASSFEKNYGYTF. CDR3 bases: TGTGCCAGTAGTTTCGAGAAAAACTATGGCTACACCTTC.

This CDR3 is CASSSLRVTTYNEQFF. Written as DNA, the CDR3 is TGTGCCAGCAGTTCACTCAGGGTTACGACCTACAATGAGCAGTTCTTC. V and J are TRBV28 and TRBJ2-1, with D possibly matching TRBD1 (5 bases). Trimming pared 4 bases from V and 2 bases from J, leaving 15 bases between. This CDR3 region has 16 residues. Germline CDR1 MDHEN, CDR2 SYDVKM.

A note on this clone: The sample carries other DNA sequences with the same CDR3. DNA for the CDR3: TGCGCCAGCAGCCCTGGGGGGGCGTCCTATAATTCACCCCTCCACTTT. It yields the protein CASSPGGASYNSPLHF. The rearrangement joins TRBV5-1 to TRBJ1-6; D may be TRBD1 (6 bases). Trimming stripped 4 bases from V and 1 base from J, with 12 bases between. The CDR3 has 16 amino acids. CDR1 and CDR2 from the germline V gene are SGHRS and YFSETQ.

This clone came up once. J is TRBJ2-7 and V is TRBV24-1, with no clear D. Germline V gene data show CDR1 as KGHDR and CDR2 as SFDVKD. The CDR3 loop spans 13 amino acids. Trimming left V 4 bases short and J 4 bases short, with 10 bases between. The CDR3 DNA reads TGTGCCACCAGTGACCCAAACTCGTACGAGCAGTACTTC. Translating it yields CATSDPNSYEQYF.

The rearrangement joins TRBV6-5 to TRBJ1-2; no definite D call. Trimming shortened V by 3 bases and J by 6 bases, and 11 bases separated the two germline ends. This CDR3 is built from 13 residues. Germline V CDR1 and CDR2: MNHEY, SVGAGI. In DNA, the CDR3 is TGTGCCAGCAGTTATCGAGAACGTGATGGCTACACCTTC. It codes for CASSYRERDGYTF.

The V call is TRBV7-8, the J call TRBJ2-3; 14 bases align to TRBD2. The CDR3 consists of 15 residues. CDR1 is SGHVS and CDR2 is FQNEAQ in the germline V gene. The trim removed 5 bases at V and 5 bases at J, leaving 3 bases unmatched. The CDR3 sequence is CASSRLAGGLDTQYF. CDR3 nucleotide sequence: TGTGCCAGCAGCCGACTAGCGGGGGGGCTAGATACGCAGTATTTT.